Shown below are 28 T cell receptor beta chains from a single sample sequenced in a study of beta chain features in type 1 diabetes. TCRB transcripts that were expressed got sequenced, as all of the isolated RNA had been reverse transcribed. Only in-frame clones appear in the TCRdb table, and some are missing; sequencing was by immunoSEQ multiplex PCR. The sample lists 300,000 to 350,000 clones, 6.5% to 10% occurring once. Sequenced input: central memory CD4+ T cells from blood. The receptors shown here come from a woman younger than 35 in good health.

The V and J genes are TRBV10-3 and TRBJ2-7; D may be TRBD1 (6 bases). Germline CDR1 and CDR2: ENHRY and SYGVKD. The CDR3 sequence is 13 residues long. V gave up 5 bases and J gave up 3 bases, with 11 bases separating them. In nucleotides, the CDR3 is TGTGCCATCAGTACGAAACAGGGCTACGAGCAGTACTTC. This gives the protein CAISTKQGYEQYF.

This clone was counted between two and nine times. The chain joins TRBV10-1 to TRBJ2-4; a weak D match, TRBD2 (5 bases). CDR1 and CDR2 from the germline V gene are WNHNN and SYGVQD (reference sequence). V lost 3 bases, J lost 4 bases, and 7 bases lay in between. The CDR3 sequence is 13 residues long. Here the CDR3 reads CASSDEGKNIQYF. As DNA, the CDR3 is TGCGCCAGCAGTGACGAGGGTAAAAACATTCAGTACTTC.

This clone was seen a few times. V usage is TRBV2 and J usage is TRBJ2-7; 7 positions agree with TRBD1. This CDR3 has 15 amino acids. CDR1 is SNHLY, CDR2 FYNNEI, per germline. The trim removed 2 bases at V and 5 bases at J, leaving 9 bases unmatched. The chain's CDR3 is CASSELGTAKDEQYF. DNA of the CDR3: TGTGCCAGCAGTGAACTAGGGACAGCAAAGGACGAGCAGTACTTC.

The sample holds a few counts of this clone. This chain uses TRBV2 with TRBJ2-3; unclear D gene. The length of the CDR3 is 14 residues. Germline loops: CDR1 SNHLY, CDR2 FYNNEI. The V end lost 7 bases, the J end lost 2 bases, and 13 bases lay between the germline ends. Here the CDR3 reads CASKDGYVTDTQYF. In DNA form, the CDR3 reads TGTGCCAGCAAGGACGGGTACGTCACAGATACGCAGTATTTT.

This clone appeared a few times. The chain uses TRBV18 and TRBJ1-1; D gene uncertain. V was clipped by 3 bases and J by 0 bases, with 11 bases between them. Per germline, CDR1 KGHSH and CDR2 LQKENI. The CDR3 totals 15 residues. DNA of the CDR3: TGTGCCAGCTCACCGGACGTGATGATGAACACTGAAGCTTTCTTT. Protein product: CASSPDVMMNTEAFF. Full variable domain (rest looked up from reference TRBV18 and TRBJ1-1): NAGVMQNPRHLVRRRGQEARLRCSPMKGHSHVYWYRQLPEEGLKFMVYLQKENIIDESGMPKERFSAEFPKEGPSILRIQQVVRGDSAAYFCASSPDVMMNTEAFFGQGTRLTVV.

This clone was detected a few times. The chain is built from TRBV5-5 and TRBJ2-5; a possible D gene is TRBD2 (5 bases). Trimming shortened V by 4 bases and J by 5 bases, and 21 bases separated the two germline ends. The CDR3 has 16 amino acids. Germline V lookup: CDR1 SGHKS, CDR2 YYEKEE (reference sequence). CDR3 sequence (DNA): TGTGCCAGCAGCCAAGAAGTGGGAGTCGTGTGGGAGACCCAGTACTTC. Its translation: CASSQEVGVVWETQYF.

This clone was seen just once. This may be a read error: a much more frequent sequence differs by one nucleotide. Other DNA sequences in this sample translate to the same CDR3. The rearrangement uses TRBV18 and TRBJ2-1; no definite D call. Germline V CDR1 and CDR2: KGHSH, LQKENI. V was shortened by 3 bases and J by 0 bases, with 12 bases between the two germline ends. The CDR3 has 16 residues. CDR3 sequence: CASSPGGPGSYNEQFF. The CDR3 nucleotides are TGTGCCAGCTCACCGGGTGGGCCTGGCTCCTACAATGAGCAGTTCTTC.

This clone was detected only a few times. The chain links TRBV6-1 to TRBJ2-1; D not certain. The germline CDR1 and CDR2 sequences are MNHNS and SASEGT. The CDR3 is 13 residues long. Trimming cost V 1 base and J 6 bases, with 7 bases left between them. The CDR3 loop is CASSEVLINEQFF. CDR3 coding DNA: TGTGCCAGCAGTGAAGTTCTGATCAATGAGCAGTTCTTC.

There are a few counts of this clone. A much more abundant neighbour one base away suggests this may be a read error. The V and J genes are TRBV27 and TRBJ2-7; 10 bases are shared with TRBD1. CDR1 is MNHEY, CDR2 SMNVEV, per germline (reference sequence). After removal of 5 bases from V and 4 bases from J, the junction contained 2 bases not matched to a gene. The CDR3 has 13 amino acids. The CDR3 here is CASSRDRGYEQYF. As DNA, the CDR3 is TGTGCCAGCAGTCGGGACAGGGGTTACGAGCAGTACTTC.

This clone was seen a few times. The chain has TRBV5-4 and TRBJ2-7; D unresolved. Trimming removed 0 bases at V and 1 base at J, with 8 bases between. The CDR3 runs 14 residues. CDR1 and CDR2 from the germline V gene are SGHNT and YYREEE (reference sequence). CDR3 sequence (DNA): TGTGCCAGCAGCTTGGGCGGCAGGTCCTACGAGCAGTACTTC. This sequence encodes CASSLGGRSYEQYF.

The V gene is TRBV5-4, the J gene TRBJ2-7; 8 bases match TRBD1. The length of the CDR3 is 15 residues. Germline V CDR1 and CDR2: SGHNT, YYREEE (reference sequence). J was trimmed by 0 bases and V by 4 bases; bases with no gene match: 6. The CDR3 here is CASSAGQAGSYEQYF. The CDR3 coding sequence is TGTGCCAGCAGCGCGGGACAGGCGGGCTCCTACGAGCAGTACTTC.

This clone has only a few counts. J is TRBJ2-3 and V is TRBV5-6; the match to TRBD2 covers 7 bases. The length of the CDR3 is 16 residues. The V segment lost 1 base and the J segment 0 bases; nucleotides outside the gene matches: 5. The V gene's germline CDR1 is SGHDT and CDR2 YYEEEE. The CDR3 is CASSLPASGSTDTQYF. DNA for the CDR3: TGTGCCAGCAGCTTGCCGGCTAGCGGAAGCACAGATACGCAGTATTTT. The full variable domain, rest sourced from reference TRBV5-6 and TRBJ2-3, is DAGVTQSPTHLIKTRGQQVTLRCSPKSGHDTVSWYQQALGQGPQFIFQYYEEEERQRGNFPDRFSGHQFPNYSSELNVNALLLGDSALYLCASSLPASGSTDTQYFGPGTRLTVL.

The rearrangement uses TRBV29-1 and TRBJ2-7; D may be TRBD1 (5 bases). The CDR3 totals 13 residues. Germline V gene data show CDR1 as SQVTM and CDR2 as ANQGSEA. Trimming took off 3 bases at V and 3 bases at J, with 12 bases between the two ends. The DNA of the CDR3 is TGCAGCGTTGACCATCAGGGAAGCTACGAGCAGTACTTC. It yields the protein CSVDHQGSYEQYF.

This clone was seen a handful of times. This chain joins TRBV11-2 and TRBJ2-5; the D is unclear. There are 12 residues in the CDR3. Germline CDR1 SGHAT, CDR2 FQNNGV. Trimming took off 4 bases at V and 1 base at J, with 4 bases between the two ends. The DNA for the CDR3 is TGTGCCAGCAGCTCATCCCAAGAGACCCAGTACTTC. Translation gives CASSSSQETQYF.

Points on this clone: With a far larger clone one base away, a read error is the likely cause. The genes are TRBV11-3 and TRBJ1-1, with D possibly being TRBD1 (5 bases). From germline, CDR1 is SGHNT and CDR2 YENEEA. V lost 3 bases, J lost 1 base, and 6 bases lay in between. The CDR3 sequence is 13 residues long. The DNA of the CDR3 is TGTGCCAGCAGCTTTACAGGGAACACTGAAGCTTTCTTT. Residues: CASSFTGNTEAFF.

In its sample, this clone was seen a few times. The chain employs TRBV28 and TRBJ2-1; TRBD2 matches at 10 bases. V was clipped by 6 bases and J by 14 bases; unmatched bases: 10. Germline lookup yields CDR1 MDHEN and CDR2 SYDVKM. The CDR3 sequence is 13 residues long. The CDR3 region has the DNA TGTGCCAGCAGCACCGGACTAGCGGCCGCAAAGTTCTTC. It is translated as CASSTGLAAAKFF.

The rearrangement joins TRBV4-2 to TRBJ1-5, with TRBD1 matching over 8 bases. The CDR3 is made up of 16 amino acids. The trim removed 1 base at V and 2 bases at J, leaving 4 bases unmatched. Germline-derived CDR1 and CDR2 are LGHNA and YNFKEQ. CDR3 amino acids: CASSQVKGQGNQPQHF. The CDR3, as DNA: TGTGCCAGCAGCCAAGTGAAGGGACAGGGCAATCAGCCCCAGCATTTT.

The CDR3 region has the DNA TGCGCCAGCAGCCAAGATCTTGCGGGAGTGGCTGCCTACGAGCAGTACTTC. This sequence encodes CASSQDLAGVAAYEQYF. The chain employs TRBV4-3 and TRBJ2-7; 7 nucleotides match TRBD2. Trimming cost V 0 bases and J 2 bases; bases outside gene matches: 10. Germline CDR1 and CDR2: LGHNA and YSLEER. This CDR3 has 17 residues.

The chain combines TRBV15 with TRBJ2-5; TRBD2 agrees at 12 bases. Germline V gene data show CDR1 as LNHNV and CDR2 as YYDKDF (reference sequence). V shed 6 bases and J 1 base; nucleotides not matched to a gene: 3. The CDR3 totals 15 residues. The CDR3 region is CATRLAGGLQETQYF. CDR3 DNA sequence: TGTGCCACCAGGCTAGCGGGAGGGCTCCAAGAGACCCAGTACTTC. The full variable domain, its missing parts supplied by reference TRBV15 and TRBJ2-5, is DAMVIQNPRYQVTQFGKPVTLSCSQTLNHNVMYWYQQKSSQAPKLLFHYYDKDFNNEADTPDNFQSRRPNTSFCFLDIRSPGLGDTAMYLCATRLAGGLQETQYFGPGTRLLVL.

This clone was observed a handful of times. This rearrangement joins TRBV4-2 to TRBJ1-4; D not resolved. The CDR3 runs to 12 residues. The V gene lost 5 bases and the J gene lost 8 bases, with 9 bases spanning the gap. Germline assignment: CDR1 LGHNA and CDR2 YNFKEQ. The DNA for the CDR3 is TGTGCCAGCAGCTTGGGAAGGGAAAAACTGTTTTTT. Its protein product is CASSLGREKLFF.

V and J are TRBV6-5 and TRBJ1-1; D remains unclear. The CDR3 consists of 15 residues. Per the germline V gene, CDR1 is MNHEY and CDR2 is SVGAGI. Trimming shortened V by 4 bases and J by 0 bases, and 12 bases separated the two germline ends. For the CDR3, the DNA is TGTGCCAGCAGTTCCTACAATCTCATGAACACTGAAGCTTTCTTT. This encodes CASSSYNLMNTEAFF.

V is TRBV7-3 and J is TRBJ2-7; TRBD1 or TRBD2 may be the D gene (5 bases each). This CDR3 is 13 amino acids long. CDR1 and CDR2 (germline): SGHTA, FQGTGA. Between the trimmed V and J ends, which lost 4 bases and 6 bases, there was a span of 13 bases. The CDR3 sequence: CASSSGTFGEQYF. The CDR3 nucleotides read TGTGCCAGCAGCTCCGGGACCTTTGGCGAGCAGTACTTC.

V is TRBV29-1 and J is TRBJ2-3; 7 bases align to TRBD1. Trimming removed 6 bases from V and 1 base from J; junction bases left unmatched: 10. This CDR3 is 15 amino acids long. The germline gives CDR1 SQVTM, CDR2 ANQGSEA. CDR3: CSVGNTGEGTDTQYF. The CDR3 DNA is TGCAGCGTGGGGAATACAGGGGAAGGCACAGATACGCAGTATTTT.

The chain combines TRBV29-1 with TRBJ1-2; 7 bases align to TRBD1. The ends lost 5 bases at V and 7 bases at J; junction bases unmatched: 10. This CDR3 is built from 13 residues. CDR1 is SQVTM and CDR2 is ANQGSEA in the germline V gene. DNA for the CDR3: TGCAGCGTTTCTCAGCCAGGGGGAGGTGGCTACACCTTC. Translating gives CSVSQPGGGGYTF.

The chain carries TRBV25-1 and TRBJ2-5, with no clear D. The CDR3 runs 14 residues. Germline loops: CDR1 MGHDK, CDR2 SYGVNS. Trimming took off 5 bases at V and 5 bases at J, with 15 bases between the two ends. CDR3 DNA: TGTGCCAGCAGTCGTCAGGACGGTAGGGAGACCCAGTACTTC. It encodes CASSRQDGRETQYF.

The J gene is TRBJ2-3, the V gene TRBV7-2; D remains ambiguous. The germline V gene has CDR1 SGHTA and CDR2 FQGNSA. CDR3 length: 13 amino acids. Trimming left V 5 bases short and J 6 bases short, with 12 bases between. This chain's CDR3 is CASSARPGDTQYF. CDR3 sequence (DNA): TGTGCCAGCAGCGCACGACCTGGGGATACGCAGTATTTT.

Comment on this clone: Other DNA sequences from this sample encode an identical CDR3 as well. V is TRBV29-1 and J is TRBJ2-3, with D perhaps assigned TRBD1 or TRBD2 (5 bases each). CDR3 length: 12 amino acids. Trimming cost V 4 bases and J 2 bases, with 7 bases left between them. Germline CDR1 reads SQVTM; CDR2 reads ANQGSEA. Written as DNA, the CDR3 is TGCAGCGTTGGAGGGGACACAGATACGCAGTATTTT. Protein: CSVGGDTDTQYF.

This clone showed up just a few times. The rearrangement joins TRBV7-2 to TRBJ2-4; D is possibly TRBD1 (6 bases). In germline, CDR1 is SGHTA, CDR2 FQGNSA. The CDR3 length is 19 residues. With 1 base removed from V and 0 bases from J, the gap between germline ends came to 19 bases. In nucleotides, the CDR3 is TGTGCCAGCAGCTTAGATCCCGGACAGACAAGTCTAGCCAAAAACATTCAGTACTTC. Protein product: CASSLDPGQTSLAKNIQYF.